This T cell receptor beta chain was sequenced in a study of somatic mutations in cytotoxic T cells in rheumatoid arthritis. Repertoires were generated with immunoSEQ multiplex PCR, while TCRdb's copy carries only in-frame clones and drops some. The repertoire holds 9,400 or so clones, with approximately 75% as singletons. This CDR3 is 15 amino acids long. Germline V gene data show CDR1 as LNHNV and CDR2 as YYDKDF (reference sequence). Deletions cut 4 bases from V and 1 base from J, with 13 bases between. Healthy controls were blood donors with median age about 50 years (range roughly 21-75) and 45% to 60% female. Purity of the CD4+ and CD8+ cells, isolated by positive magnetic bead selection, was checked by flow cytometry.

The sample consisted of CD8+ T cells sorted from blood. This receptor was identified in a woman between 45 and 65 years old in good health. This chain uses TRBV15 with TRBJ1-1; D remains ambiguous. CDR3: CATSKRTDPNTEAFF. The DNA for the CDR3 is TGTGCCACCAGCAAACGTACAGACCCGAACACTGAAGCTTTCTTT.